Presented here are 24 T cell receptor beta chains from one specimen sequenced in a study of cytomegalovirus exposure and HLA in healthy donors. The study ran its PCR with 60 Vbeta and 13 Jbeta primers. TCRdb's copy holds only in-frame clones and misses some; the assay was immunoSEQ multiplex PCR. The sample carries 150,000 or so clones, over 75% recorded once. The sequencing sample was made of PBMCs. These receptors all stem from a woman in her forties or fifties in good health and CMV-seropositive.

Only a few counts were recorded for this clone. The chain is built from TRBV27 and TRBJ2-1; 8 bases are a match to TRBD2. The CDR3 covers 17 residues. After removal of 5 bases from V and 0 bases from J, the junction contained 9 bases not matched to a gene. The germline V gene encodes CDR1 MNHEY and CDR2 SMNVEV (reference sequence). The CDR3 loop reads CASSPRSSGHSYNEQFF. CDR3 nucleotide sequence: TGTGCCAGCAGTCCCCGTTCTAGCGGGCACTCCTACAATGAGCAGTTCTTC.

The V call is TRBV11-2, the J call TRBJ1-1; D uncertain. The V gene's germline CDR1 is SGHAT and CDR2 FQNNGV. The CDR3 contains 13 residues. V lost 5 bases and J lost 10, with 17 bases in between. CDR3 region: CASSLSGISRAFF. Here the CDR3 DNA reads TGTGCCAGCAGCCTATCCGGGATTAGTAGAGCTTTCTTT.

V and J are TRBV2 and TRBJ1-5; 7 bases align to TRBD1. The CDR3 spans 17 residues. The J segment lost 0 bases and the V segment lost 4 bases, leaving 9 bases of the junction unmatched. Germline V gene lookup returns CDR1 SNHLY and CDR2 FYNNEI. The CDR3 loop is CASSGGTESYSNQPQHF. The CDR3 DNA is TGTGCCAGCAGTGGGGGGACAGAGAGTTATAGCAATCAGCCCCAGCATTTT. Full variable domain (outside the CDR3, taken from reference TRBV2 and TRBJ1-5): EPEVTQTPSHQVTQMGQEVILRCVPISNHLYFYWYRQILGQKVEFLVSFYNNEISEKSEIFDDQFSVERPDGSNFTLKIRSTKLEDSAMYFCASSGGTESYSNQPQHFGDGTRLSIL.

This clone was picked up one time. V is TRBV5-1 and J is TRBJ2-3; 15 nucleotides agree with TRBD2. The V and J ends lost 4 bases and 3 bases, in that order; junction bases with no gene match: 3. This CDR3 contains 16 residues. The germline V gene encodes CDR1 SGHRS and CDR2 YFSETQ. The CDR3 nucleotides read TGCGCCAGCAGCACGGGACTAGCGGGGGGAACAGATACGCAGTATTTT. This translates into CASSTGLAGGTDTQYF. Full variable domain (remainder filled in from reference TRBV5-1 and TRBJ2-3): KAGVTQTPRYLIKTRGQQVTLSCSPISGHRSVSWYQQTPGQGLQFLFEYFSETQRNKGNFPGRFSGRQFSNSRSEMNVSTLELGDSALYLCASSTGLAGGTDTQYFGPGTRLTVL.

In nucleotides, the CDR3 is TGTGCCAGCAGCCAGGTGAACACTGAAGCTTTCTTT. This sequence encodes CASSQVNTEAFF. The rearrangement uses TRBV7-9 and TRBJ1-1, with D unresolved. Trimming shortened V by 5 bases and J by 0 bases, and 4 bases separated the two germline ends. There are 12 residues in the CDR3. Germline V gives CDR1 SEHNR, CDR2 FQNEAQ (reference sequence).

The rearrangement joins TRBV4-3 to TRBJ1-5; unclear D gene. The CDR3 spans 14 residues. CDR1 LGHNA and CDR2 YSLEER come from the germline V gene. V was pared by 0 bases and J by 7 bases, with 10 bases between. Here the CDR3 reads CASSQEHSGQPQHF. The DNA of the CDR3 is TGCGCCAGCAGCCAAGAACATTCGGGGCAGCCCCAGCATTTT.

The rearrangement links TRBV5-5 to TRBJ2-7; tentatively, D is TRBD1 (6 bases). Trimming left V 3 bases short and J 3 bases short, with 19 bases between. The CDR3 sequence is 16 residues long. CDR1 and CDR2 from the germline V gene are SGHKS and YYEKEE (reference sequence). CDR3 sequence (DNA): TGTGCCAGCAGCTGGGGCCCTCAGGGGTCCCACTACGAGCAGTACTTC. It translates to CASSWGPQGSHYEQYF.

This rearrangement joins TRBV5-1 to TRBJ1-2; D possibly corresponds to TRBD1 (6 bases). The CDR3 has 14 amino acids. V shed 0 bases and J shed 8 bases, with 14 bases lying between them. Germline CDR1 is SGHRS and CDR2 is YFSETQ. CDR3 sequence (DNA): TGCGCCAGCAGCTTGGCCCCACAGGGTCGCGGCTACACCTTC. Protein: CASSLAPQGRGYTF.

This clone is a singleton in its sample. The V and J genes are TRBV18 and TRBJ1-6; no firm D call. The CDR3 length is 14 residues. With 3 bases removed from V and 5 bases from J, the gap between germline ends came to 8 bases. From germline, CDR1 is KGHSH and CDR2 LQKENI. The CDR3 coding sequence is TGTGCCAGCTCACCGGCAAGTAATAATTCACCCCTCCACTTT. Protein sequence: CASSPASNNSPLHF.

This chain links TRBV11-3 with TRBJ2-7; tentative D call: TRBD2 (5 bases). Deletions cut 1 base from V and 2 bases from J, with 12 bases between. CDR1 is SGHNT, CDR2 YENEEA, per germline. CDR3 size: 15 residues. In nucleotides, the CDR3 is TGTGCCAGCAGCTTAGGGGCGGACTCTACCTACGAGCAGTACTTC. The encoded protein is CASSLGADSTYEQYF.

The chain is built from TRBV5-6 and TRBJ1-1; 8 bases fit TRBD1. V dropped 5 bases and J dropped 4; count of bases not matched to a gene: 7. CDR1 SGHDT and CDR2 YYEEEE come from the germline V gene. There are 14 residues in the CDR3. CDR3 coding DNA: TGTGCCAGCAGATCCACAGGGGGTCTCACTGAAGCTTTCTTT. Residues: CASRSTGGLTEAFF.

V gene TRBV9 combines with J gene TRBJ1-3; a possible D gene is TRBD1 (5 bases). The CDR3 sequence is 18 residues long. Germline V gene lookup returns CDR1 SGDLS and CDR2 YYNGEE. Trimming left V 0 bases short and J 2 bases short, with 18 bases between. The CDR3 DNA is TGTGCCAGCAGCGTAGGGACTCAACCCGGGGGAGCTGGAAACACCATATATTTT. Protein sequence: CASSVGTQPGGAGNTIYF. The variable domain in full, with the rest retrieved from reference TRBV9 and TRBJ1-3, is DSGVTQTPKHLITATGQRVTLRCSPRSGDLSVYWYQQSLDQGLQFLIQYYNGEERAKGNILERFSAQQFPDLHSELNLSSLELGDSALYFCASSVGTQPGGAGNTIYFGEGSWLTVV.

The chain recombines TRBV21-1 with TRBJ2-7; the DNA was not compared with TRBD2, the D call given in the table. TRBV21-1 constitutes a pseudogene. The CDR3 length is 16 residues. DNA for the CDR3: TGTGCCAGCAGCCCTAGAGGGGACTTCTTTCCCTACGAGCAGTACTTC. It is translated as CASSPRGDFFPYEQYF.

The rearrangement uses TRBV4-3 and TRBJ1-4; D not certain. Germline values: CDR1 LGHNA, CDR2 YSLEER. This CDR3 region has 16 residues. The V end was cut by 1 base, the J end by 7 bases, with 16 bases between. In DNA form, the CDR3 reads TGCGCCAGCAGCCAAGGATCCGGGGAAGGAGGTGAAAAACTGTTTTTT. This gives the protein CASSQGSGEGGEKLFF.

This chain links TRBV18 with TRBJ2-7; TRBD2 agrees at 10 bases. The CDR3 length is 16 residues. The germline V gene has CDR1 KGHSH and CDR2 LQKENI. J lost 0 bases, V lost 6 bases, and 8 bases had no gene match. CDR3 region: CASSFMTSGSSYEQYF. The DNA for the CDR3 is TGTGCCAGCTCGTTCATGACTAGCGGGTCCTCCTACGAGCAGTACTTC.

CDR3: CASSYSSGGAGTEAFF. For the CDR3, the DNA is TGTGCCAGCAGTTACTCGTCAGGGGGCGCTGGGACTGAAGCTTTCTTT. The chain links TRBV6-5 to TRBJ1-1, with TRBD1 matching over 8 bases. CDR1 is MNHEY, CDR2 SVGAGI, per germline. The CDR3 extends over 16 amino acids. J lost 5 bases, V lost 0 bases, and 8 bases had no gene match.

This clone was detected a few times. The chain joins TRBV6-5 to TRBJ2-1, with 8 nucleotides matching TRBD1. The CDR3 loop spans 15 amino acids. V was pared by 6 bases and J by 3 bases, with 7 bases of the junction left unmatched. Germline V lookup: CDR1 MNHEY, CDR2 SVGAGI. CDR3 DNA sequence: TGTGCCAGCAGCGGACAGGGAAGGGGCTACAATGAGCAGTTCTTC. It is translated as CASSGQGRGYNEQFF.

The chain employs TRBV6-1 and TRBJ2-1; TRBD1 is a possible D gene (7 bases). The CDR3 loop spans 15 amino acids. The V gene lost 6 bases and the J gene lost 8 bases, with 20 bases spanning the gap. Germline values: CDR1 MNHNS, CDR2 SASEGT. The CDR3 DNA follows: TGTGCCAGCAGGGGACAGCCGGAGGGGGTCGATGAGCAGTTCTTC. Encoded protein: CASRGQPEGVDEQFF.

This clone was seen only once. CDR3 coding DNA: TGTGCCAGCAGTTTAAGTAGGGGGCGAGGGGGCTACACCTTC. This codes for CASSLSRGRGGYTF. The V gene is TRBV28, the J gene TRBJ1-2; 7 bases agree with TRBD1. The CDR3 is 14 residues long. Germline loops: CDR1 MDHEN, CDR2 SYDVKM. V lost 2 bases, J lost 8 bases, and 8 bases stayed unmatched.

The V gene is TRBV9, the J gene TRBJ1-2; weak D call: TRBD1 (5 bases). V lost 1 base and J 4 bases, leaving 20 bases between the germline ends. Germline V lookup: CDR1 SGDLS, CDR2 YYNGEE. The CDR3 loop spans 17 amino acids. CDR3 sequence reads: CASSVNHSPQGGYGYTF. The CDR3 DNA sequence: TGTGCCAGCAGCGTAAATCACAGCCCGCAGGGCGGCTATGGCTACACCTTC.

V and J are TRBV7-2 and TRBJ2-7; TRBD1 aligns across 9 bases. This CDR3 spans 15 amino acids. J was trimmed by 6 bases and V by 5 bases; bases with no gene match: 11. Germline V lookup: CDR1 SGHTA, CDR2 FQGNSA. The CDR3 DNA reads as TGTGCCAGCAGCCCCAGGGGGACAGGGCCCCTCGAGCAGTACTTC. Its translation is CASSPRGTGPLEQYF. Looking up the rest from reference TRBV7-2 and TRBJ2-7 gives the full variable domain: GAGVSQSPSNKVTEKGKDVELRCDPISGHTALYWYRQSLGQGLEFLIYFQGNSAPDKSGLPSDRFSAERTGGSVSTLTIQRTQQEDSAVYLCASSPRGTGPLEQYFGPGTRLTVT.

The J gene is TRBJ1-2, the V gene TRBV12-2; the table's D call TRBD1 went unverified against the DNA. TRBV12-2 is reported as a pseudogene. The CDR3 totals 16 residues. CDR3 nucleotide sequence: TGTGCAAGTCGCTTTCGGACAGGGGGGCTTGACTATGGCTACACCTTC. Protein product: CASRFRTGGLDYGYTF.

A word on this clone: Different DNA sequences within this sample yield the same CDR3. The V and J genes are TRBV7-2 and TRBJ2-3; tentative D call: TRBD1 (6 bases). The germline gives CDR1 SGHTA, CDR2 FQGNSA. This CDR3 is built from 14 residues. Trimming shortened V by 6 bases and J by 3 bases, and 13 bases separated the two germline ends. As DNA, the CDR3 is TGTGCCAGCAGTTTCAGGGGCGGGACAGATACGCAGTATTTT. Translation gives CASSFRGGTDTQYF.

CDR3 amino acids: CASRQGITQETQYF. The CDR3 DNA is TGTGCCAGCAGGCAGGGGATAACCCAAGAGACCCAGTACTTC. The chain combines TRBV2 with TRBJ2-5; D might be TRBD1 (6 bases). CDR3 length equals 14 residues. Trimming pared 6 bases from V and 1 base from J, leaving 12 bases between. CDR1 and CDR2 from the germline V gene are SNHLY and FYNNEI. Based on the CDR3 plus reference TRBV2 and TRBJ2-5, the full variable domain is EPEVTQTPSHQVTQMGQEVILRCVPISNHLYFYWYRQILGQKVEFLVSFYNNEISEKSEIFDDQFSVERPDGSNFTLKIRSTKLEDSAMYFCASRQGITQETQYFGPGTRLLVL.